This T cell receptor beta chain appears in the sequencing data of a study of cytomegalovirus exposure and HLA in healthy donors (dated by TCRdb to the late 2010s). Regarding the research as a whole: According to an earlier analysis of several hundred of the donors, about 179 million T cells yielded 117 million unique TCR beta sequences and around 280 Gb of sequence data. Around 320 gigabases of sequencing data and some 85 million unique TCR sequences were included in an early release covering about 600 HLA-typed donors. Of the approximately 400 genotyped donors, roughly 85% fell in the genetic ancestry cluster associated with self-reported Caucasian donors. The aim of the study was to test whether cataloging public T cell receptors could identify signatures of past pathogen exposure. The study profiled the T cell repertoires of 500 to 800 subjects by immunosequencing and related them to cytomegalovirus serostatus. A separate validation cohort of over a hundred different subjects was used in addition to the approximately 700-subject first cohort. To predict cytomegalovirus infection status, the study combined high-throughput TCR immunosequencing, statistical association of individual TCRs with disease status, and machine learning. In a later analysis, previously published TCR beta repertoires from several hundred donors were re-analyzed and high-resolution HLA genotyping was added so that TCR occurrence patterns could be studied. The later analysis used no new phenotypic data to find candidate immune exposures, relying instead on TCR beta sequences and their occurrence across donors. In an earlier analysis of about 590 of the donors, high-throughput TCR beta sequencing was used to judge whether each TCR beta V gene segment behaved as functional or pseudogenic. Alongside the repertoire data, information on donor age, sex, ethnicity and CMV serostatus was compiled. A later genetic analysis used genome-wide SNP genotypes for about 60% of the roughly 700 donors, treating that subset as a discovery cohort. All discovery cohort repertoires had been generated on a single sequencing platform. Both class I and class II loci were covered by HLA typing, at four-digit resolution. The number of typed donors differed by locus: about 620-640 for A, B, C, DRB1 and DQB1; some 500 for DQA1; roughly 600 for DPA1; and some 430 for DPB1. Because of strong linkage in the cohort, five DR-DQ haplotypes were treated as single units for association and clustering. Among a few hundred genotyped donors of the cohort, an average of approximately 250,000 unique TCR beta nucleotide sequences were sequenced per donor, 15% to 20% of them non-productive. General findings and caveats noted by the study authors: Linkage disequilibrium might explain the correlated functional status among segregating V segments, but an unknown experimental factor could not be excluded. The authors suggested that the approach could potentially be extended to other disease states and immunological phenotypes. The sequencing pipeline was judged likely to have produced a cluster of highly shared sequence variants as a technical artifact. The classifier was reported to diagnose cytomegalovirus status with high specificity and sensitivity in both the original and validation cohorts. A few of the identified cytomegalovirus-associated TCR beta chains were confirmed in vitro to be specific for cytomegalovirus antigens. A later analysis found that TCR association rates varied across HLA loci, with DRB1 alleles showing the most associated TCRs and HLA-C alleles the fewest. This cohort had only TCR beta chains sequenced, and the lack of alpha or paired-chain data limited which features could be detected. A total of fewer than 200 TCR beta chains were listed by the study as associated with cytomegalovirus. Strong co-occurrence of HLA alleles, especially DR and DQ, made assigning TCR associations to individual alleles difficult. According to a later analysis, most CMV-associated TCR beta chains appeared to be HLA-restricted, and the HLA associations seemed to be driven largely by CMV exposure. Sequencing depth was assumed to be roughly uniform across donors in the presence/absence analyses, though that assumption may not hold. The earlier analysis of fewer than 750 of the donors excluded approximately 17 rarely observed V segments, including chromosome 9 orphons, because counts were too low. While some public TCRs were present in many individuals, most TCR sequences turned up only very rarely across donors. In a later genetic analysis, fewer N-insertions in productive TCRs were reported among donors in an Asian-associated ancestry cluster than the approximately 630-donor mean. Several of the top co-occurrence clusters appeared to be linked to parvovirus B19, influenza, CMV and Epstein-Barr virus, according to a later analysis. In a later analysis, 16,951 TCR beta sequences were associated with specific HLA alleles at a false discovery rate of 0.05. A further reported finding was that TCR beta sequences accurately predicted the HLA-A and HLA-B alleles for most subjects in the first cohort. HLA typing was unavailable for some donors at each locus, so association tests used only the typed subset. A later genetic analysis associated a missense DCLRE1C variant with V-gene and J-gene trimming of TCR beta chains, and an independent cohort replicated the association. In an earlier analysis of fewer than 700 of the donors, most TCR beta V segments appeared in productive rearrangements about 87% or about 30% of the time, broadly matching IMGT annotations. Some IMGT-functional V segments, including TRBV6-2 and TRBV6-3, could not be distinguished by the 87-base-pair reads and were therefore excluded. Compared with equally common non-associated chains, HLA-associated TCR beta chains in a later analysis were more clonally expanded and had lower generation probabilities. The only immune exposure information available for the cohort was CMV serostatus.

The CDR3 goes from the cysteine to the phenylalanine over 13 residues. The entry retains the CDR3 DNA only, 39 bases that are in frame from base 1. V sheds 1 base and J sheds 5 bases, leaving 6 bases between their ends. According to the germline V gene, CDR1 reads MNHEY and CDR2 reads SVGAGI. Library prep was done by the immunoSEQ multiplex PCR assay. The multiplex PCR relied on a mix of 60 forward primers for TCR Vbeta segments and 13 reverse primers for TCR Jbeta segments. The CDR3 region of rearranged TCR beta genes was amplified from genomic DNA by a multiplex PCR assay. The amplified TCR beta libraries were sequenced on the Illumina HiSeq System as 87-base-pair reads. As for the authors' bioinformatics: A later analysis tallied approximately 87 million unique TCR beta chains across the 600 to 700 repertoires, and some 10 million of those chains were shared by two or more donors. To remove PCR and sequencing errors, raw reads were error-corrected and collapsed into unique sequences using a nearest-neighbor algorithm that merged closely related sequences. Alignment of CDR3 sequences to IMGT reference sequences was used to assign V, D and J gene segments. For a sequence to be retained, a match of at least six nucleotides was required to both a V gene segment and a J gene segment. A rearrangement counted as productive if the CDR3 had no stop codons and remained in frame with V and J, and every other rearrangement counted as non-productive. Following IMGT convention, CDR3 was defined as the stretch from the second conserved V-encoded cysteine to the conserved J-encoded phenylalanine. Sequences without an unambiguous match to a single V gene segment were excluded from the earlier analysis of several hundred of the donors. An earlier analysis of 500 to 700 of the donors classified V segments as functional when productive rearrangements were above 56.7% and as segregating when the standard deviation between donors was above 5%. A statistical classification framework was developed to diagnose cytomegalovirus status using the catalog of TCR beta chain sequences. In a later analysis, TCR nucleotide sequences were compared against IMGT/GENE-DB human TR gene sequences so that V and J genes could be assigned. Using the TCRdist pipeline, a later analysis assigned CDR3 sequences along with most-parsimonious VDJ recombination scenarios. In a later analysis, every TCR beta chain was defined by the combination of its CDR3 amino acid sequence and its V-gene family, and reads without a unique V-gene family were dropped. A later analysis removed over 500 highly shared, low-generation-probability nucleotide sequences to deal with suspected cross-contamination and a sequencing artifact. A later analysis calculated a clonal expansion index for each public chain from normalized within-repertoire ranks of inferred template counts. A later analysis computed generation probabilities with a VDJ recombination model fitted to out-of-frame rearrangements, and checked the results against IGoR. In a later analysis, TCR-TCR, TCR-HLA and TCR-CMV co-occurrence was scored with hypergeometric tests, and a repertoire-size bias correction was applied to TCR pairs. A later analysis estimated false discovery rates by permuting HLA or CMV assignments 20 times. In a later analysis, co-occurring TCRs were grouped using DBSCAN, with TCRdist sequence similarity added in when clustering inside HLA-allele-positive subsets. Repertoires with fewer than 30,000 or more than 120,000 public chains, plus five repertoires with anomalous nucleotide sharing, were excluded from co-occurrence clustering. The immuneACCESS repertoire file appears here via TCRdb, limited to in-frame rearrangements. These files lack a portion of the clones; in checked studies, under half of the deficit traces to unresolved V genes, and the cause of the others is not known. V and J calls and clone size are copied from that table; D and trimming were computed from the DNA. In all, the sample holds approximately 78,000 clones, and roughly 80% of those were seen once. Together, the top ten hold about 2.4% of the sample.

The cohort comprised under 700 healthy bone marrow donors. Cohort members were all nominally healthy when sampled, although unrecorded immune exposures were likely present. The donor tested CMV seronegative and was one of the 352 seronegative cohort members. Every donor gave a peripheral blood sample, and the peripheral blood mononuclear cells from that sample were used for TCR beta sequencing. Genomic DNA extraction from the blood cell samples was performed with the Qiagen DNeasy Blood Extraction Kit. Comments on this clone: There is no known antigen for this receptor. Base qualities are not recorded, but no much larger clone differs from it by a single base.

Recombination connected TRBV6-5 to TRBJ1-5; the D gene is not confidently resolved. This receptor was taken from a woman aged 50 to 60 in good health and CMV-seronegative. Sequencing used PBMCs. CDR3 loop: CASSYYMDQPQHF. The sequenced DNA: TGTGCCAGCAGTTACTACATGGATCAGCCCCAGCATTTT.